The present entry profiles one T cell receptor (beta chain) with its context. The junction departs from germline at one end; a sequencing error may be responsible. This sample stems from a study of molecular identifiers for immune sequencing clone quantification. Per germline, CDR1 MNHEY and CDR2 SVGAGI. The CDR3 consists of 13 residues. TCRdb re-called the PCR reads through MiXCR, storing one row per CDR3 protein. The sample yields some 96,000 distinct CDR3 sequences, approximately 24% seen once. The sequence was collected from a human donor in good health. Some libraries in this study had Jurkat cell RNA spiked in. The chain carries TRBV6-5 and TRBJ2-7, with D possibly matching TRBD1 (5 bases). Sequenced sample: naive CD8+ T cells from blood, with Jurkat cell RNA spiked in. The subset: FACS-sorted CD8+CD4-CCR7+CD45RA+ naive T cells. CDR3 sequence reads: CASSAGHPYEQHF. The CDR3 DNA is TGTGCCAGCAGTGCCGGACACCCTTACGAGCAGCACTTC.